This T cell receptor beta chain was identified in a study of T cell clonotyping in hematopoietic cell transplantation. Looking at the study overall: Pretransplant recipient samples were taken after cytoreduction.

This clone was seen a single time. The time point is: recipient sample about 28 days before transplant, after cytoreduction. The protocol was immunoSEQ multiplex PCR, while the TCRdb copy is restricted to in-frame clones and leaves out a portion. The table lists some 29,000 clones, 70% to 80% of them singletons. Sequencing was performed on peripheral blood mononuclear cells, taken before stem cell transplant. The sequence was obtained from a woman aged 25 to 39 with chronic myeloid leukemia. Some clones in this sample may be carry-over from other donors' samples.

The CDR3 bases are TGTGCCAGCAGTTATGGGACCTTCGACAATGAGCAGTTCTTC. Amino acids: CASSYGTFDNEQFF. The chain links TRBV2 to TRBJ2-1; D is perhaps TRBD1 or TRBD2 (5 bases each). The CDR3 is 14 amino acids. Germline V gene sequence: CDR1 SNHLY, CDR2 FYNNEI. V shed 5 bases and J shed 5 bases, with 13 bases lying between them.